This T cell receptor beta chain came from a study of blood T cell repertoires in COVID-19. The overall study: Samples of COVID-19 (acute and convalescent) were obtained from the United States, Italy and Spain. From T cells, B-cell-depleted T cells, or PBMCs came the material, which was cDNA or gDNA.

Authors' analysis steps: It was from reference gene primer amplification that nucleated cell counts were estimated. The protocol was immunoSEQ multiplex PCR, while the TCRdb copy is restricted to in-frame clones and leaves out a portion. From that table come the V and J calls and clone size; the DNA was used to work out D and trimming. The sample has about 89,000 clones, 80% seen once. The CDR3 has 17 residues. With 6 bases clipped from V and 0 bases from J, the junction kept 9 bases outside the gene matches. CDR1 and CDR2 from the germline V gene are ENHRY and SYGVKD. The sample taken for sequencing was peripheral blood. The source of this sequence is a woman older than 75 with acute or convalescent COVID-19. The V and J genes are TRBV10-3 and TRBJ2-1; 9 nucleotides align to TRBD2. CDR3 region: CAIRDPGSGSSYNEQFF. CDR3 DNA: TGTGCCATCAGGGACCCAGGTAGCGGGAGCTCCTACAATGAGCAGTTCTTC.